Listed below are T cell receptor beta chains from one sample, sequenced in a study of blood T cells in healthy people across ages. Via MiXCR, TCRdb re-called the 5' RACE reads, giving one row per CDR3 protein. The top ten hold over 6.5% of the sample, which has about 1.4 million distinct CDR3 sequences, 55% to 75% seen once. Source material: blood. The receptor source for this set is a man younger than 35 in good health. The conserved cysteine and the conserved F or W are not part of the CDR3 here.

v_call cdr3_aa
TRBV15 ATSGTRDAHEQY
TRBV4-2 ASSPTSGLAVNEQF
TRBV10-3 AISEWGTSDGTDTQY
TRBV5-6 ASSLRGRYCEQY
TRBV27 ASSHMDGRMNTEAF
TRBV6-5 ASRQTGSRTDTQY
TRBV6-2/TRBV6-3 ASSSQGAGYNEQY
TRBV10-3 ATSENYGYT
TRBV21-1 ASSKGRAPSGANVLT
TRBV7-9 ASSLITSGSYNEQF
TRBV24-1 ATSDFLNRQF
TRBV15 ATSRASEPYNEQF
TRBV4-3 ASSQDDRPWGTDTQY
TRBV12-3/TRBV12-4 ASSFDRWGQPQH
TRBV29-1 SVGGRGGFGTDTQY
TRBV11-1 ASWRDTESDTQY
TRBV9 ASSVVGTDVFT
TRBV20-1 SARVQARELF
TRBV6-6 ASSYRVISYEQF
TRBV27 ASSASSGVTTNEQF
TRBV4-2 ASSQERENIQY
TRBV25-1 ASSRGTLNGYT
TRBV5-1 ASSRTDYGASYNEQF
TRBV6-2/TRBV6-3 ASSYPPGYSGIRPDTQY
TRBV6-4 AGHPSGGATDTQY
TRBV6-6 ASSYSPGQGPTQY
TRBV4-1 ANSQDTSPGNPQH
TRBV10-3 AISPASGRDHEQF
TRBV4-3 ASSQESRDTQY
TRBV4-3 ASSPYRAGEQF
TRBV20-1 SARTQIEAF
TRBV5-1 ASSIEPLYEQY
TRBV10-1 ASSESDSTYEQY
TRBV20-1 SARDLNSMNTEAF
TRBV5-1 ASSPGVGLQGSPLH
TRBV7-6 ASSPQGAQTDTQY
TRBV12-3/TRBV12-4 ASSLRGGGRTDTQY
TRBV15 ATSRERGGYAEAF
TRBV5-5 ASSPETGNQPQH
TRBV6-5 ASSWGHNEQY
TRBV4-3 ASSQGLGGTEAF